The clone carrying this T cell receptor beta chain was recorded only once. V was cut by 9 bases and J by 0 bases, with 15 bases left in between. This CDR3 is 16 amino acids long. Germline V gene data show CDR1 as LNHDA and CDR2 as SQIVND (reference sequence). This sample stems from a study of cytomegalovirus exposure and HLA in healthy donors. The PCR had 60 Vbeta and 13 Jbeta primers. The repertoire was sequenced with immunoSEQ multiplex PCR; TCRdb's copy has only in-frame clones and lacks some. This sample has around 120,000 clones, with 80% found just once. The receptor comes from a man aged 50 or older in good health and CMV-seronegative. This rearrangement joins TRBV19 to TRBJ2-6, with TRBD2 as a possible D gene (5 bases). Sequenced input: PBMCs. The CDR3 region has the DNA TGTGCCAGCAACGGCCAGCGGAACTCTGGGGCCAACGTCCTGACTTTC. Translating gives CASNGQRNSGANVLTF.